This TCR beta chain was captured by sequencing in a study of blood T cell repertoires in COVID-19 (TCRdb year 2020). As for the study more broadly: The collaborator samples originated in the United States, Italy and Spain and spanned the acute and convalescent phases of COVID-19. The dataset comprised deeply sampled blood TCRbeta repertoires from subjects exposed to, actively infected with, or recovered from COVID-19. Samples came from the ongoing ImmuneRACE study (first 160 participants) plus 1,254 subjects from 6 global collaborators. The prospective study material was composed of cDNA or gDNA derived from T cells, B-cell-depleted T cells, or PBMCs. Where available, HLA class I and class II types were taken from metadata supplied by the sample provider and were not determined by assay-based typing. The repertoires were released in a freely available public database intended as a resource for research on the immune response to SARS-CoV-2. Sample metadata almost always included a de-identified subject ID, COVID-19 status, age in years and sex. Overall study results and their limits: The quantity of clinical and demographic metadata differed by source and by participant and was supplied without curation.

Regarding this clone: What antigen it recognizes has not been identified. No qualities accompany the bases; no much larger clone lies one base away.

V and J are trimmed by 7 bases and 3 bases, and the gene matches miss 21 bases of the junction. Reading the germline V gene (reference sequence) gives CDR1 LNHDA and CDR2 SQIVND. The CDR3 holds 19 amino acids from the cysteine to the phenylalanine. The entry retains the CDR3 DNA only, 57 bases that are in frame from base 1. Whole blood was collected in K2EDTA tubes by collaborating institutions according to the institutions' own protocols. For TCRbeta analysis, collaborator samples were shipped as frozen whole blood, as isolated PBMCs, or as DNA extracted from either sample type. TCRbeta CDR3 regions were amplified from genomic DNA using the immunoSEQ Assay, a bias-controlled multiplex PCR. The authors' pipeline ran thus. Nucleated cell counts per sample were estimated from amplification of reference gene primers within the assay. Sequence reads were collapsed and filtered to measure the absolute abundance of every unique TCRbeta CDR3 rearrangement. For each sample, productive Simpson clonality was calculated as the square root of Simpson's diversity index over productive rearrangements. TCRdb obtained this table from immuneACCESS and retained in-frame rearrangements with V and J assigned. These tables miss some clones; where compared with another copy, unresolved V genes account for less than half of the shortfall, and the remainder is unexplained. The V and J calls and clone size are taken from that table; D and trimming were inferred from the DNA. The sample table holds 85,000 to 95,000 clones, of which around nine tenths were seen once. The leading ten clones occupy 3.9% of the sample.

Here the chain combines TRBV19 and TRBJ1-3; TRBD1 aligns with 7 central bases. Sequencing used peripheral blood. The receptor's source is a woman between 45 and 65 years old in a cohort sampled during active COVID-19. The bases are TGTGCCAGTAACGATGGGGGACAGAACCCTACCAGCTTTGGAAACACCATATATTTT. Translated, it reads CASNDGGQNPTSFGNTIYF.